One TCR beta chain is described in this entry. The data derive from a study of CD8 T cells in Susac syndrome. Trimming left V 5 bases short and J 5 bases short, with 14 bases between. There are 14 residues in the CDR3. Germline V gene lookup returns CDR1 MNHEY and CDR2 SVGAGI. The RNA input was roughly 0.45 to 1 ug, and it was reverse transcribed with random hexamers. An immunoSEQ multiplex PCR amplified TCR beta CDR3 over 54 Vbeta and 13 Jbeta. MiXCR, applied by TCRdb to the immunoSEQ multiplex PCR reads, yields one record per CDR3 protein. The sample consists of 100,000 to 150,000 distinct CDR3 sequences, approximately 93% of them appearing once.

Input material: CD4+ T cells from PBMCs. This chain links TRBV6-5 with TRBJ2-3; a possible D gene is TRBD2 (5 bases). This TCR was recovered from a human donor with multiple sclerosis. Here the CDR3 DNA reads TGTGCCAGCAGTCGGGGTATTGTGGGAGATACGCAGTATTTT. Translation: CASSRGIVGDTQYF.